These T cell receptor beta chains were read from a single sample in a study of regulatory T cells in long-lasting Graves disease. TCRdb re-called the multiplex PCR reads through MiXCR, storing one row per CDR3 protein. The sample carries some 560,000 distinct CDR3 sequences, roughly a sixth recorded once. In addition, the sample was reused for a study of T cells in Graves' hyperthyroidism and ophthalmopathy.

The source was peripheral blood mononuclear cells (PBMCs), collected at new diagnosis, from a patient treated with antithyroid drugs. The receptors were sampled from a woman aged 35-65 years with Graves disease. The CDR3 runs from the conserved cysteine through the conserved F or W. D genes are given only for firm matches. Clone size is not always given. Where it is, it says once, few, many or a class for expanded clones.

d_call: -
v_call: TRBV12-3/TRBV12-4
clone_size: many
j_call: TRBJ2-2
cdr3_aa: CASRPLGRETGELFF
cdr3_nt: TGTGCCAGCCGGCCTTTGGGTAGGGAGACCGGGGAGCTGTTTTTT

d_call: -
v_call: TRBV3-1
clone_size: many
j_call: TRBJ2-5
cdr3_aa: CASSQMRAETQYF
cdr3_nt: TGTGCCAGCAGCCAAATGAGAGCAGAGACCCAGTACTTC

d_call: -
v_call: TRBV12-3/TRBV12-4
clone_size: -
j_call: TRBJ2-1
cdr3_aa: CASSSAGYNEQFF
cdr3_nt: TGTGCCAGCAGTTCGGCAGGGTACAATGAGCAGTTCTTC

d_call: TRBD1
v_call: TRBV7-8
clone_size: once
j_call: TRBJ2-7
cdr3_aa: CASSLVWRDRASSYEQYF
cdr3_nt: TGTGCCAGCAGCTTAGTCTGGAGGGACAGGGCGTCTTCCTACGAGCAGTACTTC

d_call: TRBD2
v_call: TRBV18
clone_size: -
j_call: TRBJ2-7
cdr3_aa: CASSPLASGSYEQYF
cdr3_nt: TGTGCCAGCTCACCATTGGCTAGCGGTTCCTACGAGCAGTACTTC

d_call: -
v_call: TRBV5-1
clone_size: many
j_call: TRBJ2-2
cdr3_aa: CASSLFPDRNTGELFF
cdr3_nt: TGCGCCAGCAGCTTGTTCCCGGACAGAAACACCGGGGAGCTGTTTTTT

d_call: -
v_call: TRBV12-3/TRBV12-4
clone_size: many
j_call: TRBJ2-7
cdr3_aa: CASSFRDASSYEQYF
cdr3_nt: TGTGCCAGCAGTTTTAGGGACGCAAGCTCCTACGAGCAGTACTTC

d_call: -
v_call: TRBV11-2
clone_size: many
j_call: TRBJ2-7
cdr3_aa: CASSLGQVYYEQYF
cdr3_nt: TGTGCCAGCAGCTTAGGACAGGTATACTACGAGCAGTACTTC

d_call: -
v_call: TRBV20-1
clone_size: few
j_call: TRBJ2-7
cdr3_aa: CSATGRGSYEQYF
cdr3_nt: TGCAGTGCTACCGGGCGAGGCTCCTACGAGCAGTACTTC

d_call: -
v_call: TRBV27
clone_size: few
j_call: TRBJ1-3
cdr3_aa: CASSLAASGNTIYF
cdr3_nt: TGTGCCAGCAGTTTGGCAGCCTCTGGAAACACCATATATTTT

d_call: TRBD2
v_call: TRBV6-2/TRBV6-3
clone_size: -
j_call: TRBJ2-2
cdr3_aa: CASRYLAGGTNTGELFF
cdr3_nt: TGTGCCAGCAGATACCTAGCGGGGGGCACGAACACCGGGGAGCTGTTTTTT

d_call: -
v_call: TRBV12-3/TRBV12-4
clone_size: -
j_call: TRBJ2-4
cdr3_aa: CASSPTLAHGDIQYF
cdr3_nt: TGTGCCAGCAGTCCTACTTTGGCGCATGGGGACATTCAGTACTTC

d_call: -
v_call: TRBV5-8
clone_size: -
j_call: TRBJ1-1
cdr3_aa: CASSPLGVMNTEAFF
cdr3_nt: TGTGCCAGCAGCCCCTTAGGAGTTATGAACACTGAAGCTTTCTTT

d_call: -
v_call: TRBV18
clone_size: many
j_call: TRBJ2-7
cdr3_aa: CASSPPASRAEQYF
cdr3_nt: TGTGCCAGCTCACCACCGGCCTCCCGGGCCGAGCAGTACTTC

d_call: -
v_call: TRBV3-1
clone_size: -
j_call: TRBJ2-7
cdr3_aa: CASSPDLGPSYEQYF
cdr3_nt: TGTGCCAGCAGCCCCGACCTGGGACCCTCCTACGAGCAGTACTTC

d_call: TRBD2
v_call: TRBV7-9
clone_size: -
j_call: TRBJ2-5
cdr3_aa: CASSLARLAGEYF
cdr3_nt: TGTGCCAGCAGCTTAGCTCGGCTAGCGGGAGAGTACTTC

d_call: -
v_call: TRBV3-1
clone_size: -
j_call: TRBJ2-1
cdr3_aa: CASSPVGGHEQFF
cdr3_nt: TGTGCCAGCAGCCCAGTGGGGGGTCATGAGCAGTTCTTC

d_call: TRBD1
v_call: TRBV19
clone_size: -
j_call: TRBJ1-4
cdr3_aa: CASTLTGVGEKLFF
cdr3_nt: TGTGCCAGTACCCTGACAGGGGTGGGAGAAAAACTGTTTTTT

d_call: -
v_call: TRBV28
clone_size: few
j_call: TRBJ1-5
cdr3_aa: CASSSSGRFNQPQHF
cdr3_nt: TGTGCCAGCTCCTCTTCGGGACGGTTCAATCAGCCCCAGCATTTT

d_call: -
v_call: TRBV18
clone_size: -
j_call: TRBJ2-7
cdr3_aa: CASSPGTEQHF
cdr3_nt: TGTGCCAGCTCACCAGGTACCGAGCAGCACTTC

d_call: TRBD2
v_call: TRBV5-1
clone_size: -
j_call: TRBJ2-1
cdr3_aa: CASSLQASGGSEEQFF
cdr3_nt: TGCGCCAGCAGCTTGCAGGCTAGCGGGGGGTCTGAAGAGCAGTTCTTC

d_call: TRBD2
v_call: TRBV27
clone_size: few
j_call: TRBJ2-3
cdr3_aa: CASSFGTTTDTQYF
cdr3_nt: TGTGCCAGCAGTTTCGGGACTACCACAGATACGCAGTATTTT

d_call: TRBD1
v_call: TRBV28
clone_size: once
j_call: TRBJ2-7
cdr3_aa: CASRGQGSKQYF
cdr3_nt: TGTGCCAGCAGGGGACAGGGGAGTAAGCAGTACTTC

d_call: -
v_call: TRBV11-2
clone_size: -
j_call: TRBJ1-1
cdr3_aa: CASSPATQGPLAEAFF
cdr3_nt: TGTGCCAGCAGCCCCGCAACTCAGGGTCCCTTGGCTGAAGCTTTCTTT

d_call: TRBD1
v_call: TRBV11-3
clone_size: many
j_call: TRBJ1-4
cdr3_aa: CASSLGQGSGEKLFF
cdr3_nt: TGTGCCAGCAGCCTCGGACAGGGGAGTGGTGAAAAACTGTTTTTT

d_call: -
v_call: TRBV7-8
clone_size: -
j_call: TRBJ2-3
cdr3_aa: CASSLDGGLFRDTQYF
cdr3_nt: TGTGCCAGCAGCTTAGACGGGGGCCTCTTTAGAGATACGCAGTATTTT

d_call: -
v_call: TRBV6-5
clone_size: few
j_call: TRBJ1-5
cdr3_aa: CASSYFGNNQPQHF
cdr3_nt: TGTGCCAGCAGTTACTTCGGCAATAATCAGCCCCAGCATTTT

d_call: -
v_call: TRBV9
clone_size: few
j_call: TRBJ2-2
cdr3_aa: CASSVVANTGELFF
cdr3_nt: TGTGCCAGCAGCGTAGTGGCAAACACCGGGGAGCTGTTTTTT

d_call: -
v_call: TRBV14
clone_size: -
j_call: TRBJ1-1
cdr3_aa: CASSQVRTRTEAFF
cdr3_nt: TGTGCCAGCAGCCAAGTCCGAACGCGCACTGAAGCTTTCTTT

d_call: TRBD1
v_call: TRBV11-3
clone_size: many
j_call: TRBJ1-6
cdr3_aa: CASSLRGGTGTLHF
cdr3_nt: TGTGCCAGCAGCTTACGGGGGGGGACAGGGACCCTCCACTTT

d_call: TRBD2
v_call: TRBV3-1
clone_size: -
j_call: TRBJ2-2
cdr3_aa: CASSQAVAGDPTGELFF
cdr3_nt: TGTGCCAGCAGCCAAGCTGTGGCGGGGGACCCCACCGGGGAGCTGTTTTTT

d_call: -
v_call: TRBV14
clone_size: many
j_call: TRBJ1-2
cdr3_aa: CASSHSYFGYTF
cdr3_nt: TGTGCCAGCAGCCATTCCTACTTTGGCTACACCTTC

d_call: -
v_call: TRBV12-3/TRBV12-4
clone_size: many
j_call: TRBJ2-5
cdr3_aa: CASSSLWGEETQYF
cdr3_nt: TGTGCCAGCAGTTCCCTCTGGGGAGAAGAGACCCAGTACTTC

d_call: -
v_call: TRBV12-3/TRBV12-4
clone_size: -
j_call: TRBJ1-5
cdr3_aa: CASSLNSNQSQHF
cdr3_nt: TGTGCCAGCAGTCTCAATAGCAATCAGTCCCAGCATTTT

d_call: TRBD1
v_call: TRBV9
clone_size: once
j_call: TRBJ2-3
cdr3_aa: CASRRQGLDTDTQYF
cdr3_nt: TGTGCCAGCAGAAGACAGGGGTTGGACACAGATACGCAGTATTTT

d_call: -
v_call: TRBV11-2
clone_size: many
j_call: TRBJ2-7
cdr3_aa: CASSLDETGYYEQYF
cdr3_nt: TGTGCCAGCAGCTTAGACGAGACTGGATACTACGAGCAGTACTTC

d_call: TRBD1
v_call: TRBV2
clone_size: many
j_call: TRBJ1-5
cdr3_aa: CASRSGTGVEQPQHF
cdr3_nt: TGTGCCAGCAGATCCGGGACAGGGGTTGAACAGCCCCAGCATTTT

d_call: -
v_call: TRBV7-9
clone_size: few
j_call: TRBJ2-1
cdr3_aa: CASSPTLPTRGEQFF
cdr3_nt: TGTGCCAGCAGCCCTACCTTACCGACTCGCGGTGAGCAGTTCTTC

d_call: -
v_call: TRBV19
clone_size: few
j_call: TRBJ2-1
cdr3_aa: CASSIMGVGEQFF
cdr3_nt: TGTGCCAGTAGTATAATGGGGGTAGGTGAGCAGTTCTTC

d_call: TRBD1
v_call: TRBV29-1
clone_size: few
j_call: TRBJ2-7
cdr3_aa: CSVEMGQGYEQYF
cdr3_nt: TGCAGCGTTGAAATGGGACAGGGCTACGAGCAGTACTTC

d_call: TRBD1
v_call: TRBV27
clone_size: -
j_call: TRBJ1-4
cdr3_aa: CASSQQGAGEKLFF
cdr3_nt: TGTGCCAGCAGTCAACAGGGGGCAGGGGAAAAACTGTTTTTT

d_call: -
v_call: TRBV6-2/TRBV6-3
clone_size: few
j_call: TRBJ1-2
cdr3_aa: CASSYSRDKGNYGYTF
cdr3_nt: TGTGCCAGCAGTTACTCGCGGGATAAGGGGAACTATGGCTACACCTTC

d_call: -
v_call: TRBV7-3
clone_size: -
j_call: TRBJ2-1
cdr3_aa: CASSLSTVSGDEQFF
cdr3_nt: TGTGCCAGCAGCTTAAGCACAGTCTCTGGGGATGAGCAGTTCTTC

d_call: -
v_call: TRBV2
clone_size: -
j_call: TRBJ2-2
cdr3_aa: CASRGDITGELFF
cdr3_nt: TGTGCCAGCAGAGGGGACATAACCGGGGAGCTGTTTTTT

d_call: TRBD1
v_call: TRBV12-3/TRBV12-4
clone_size: many
j_call: TRBJ1-5
cdr3_aa: CASSLSTGGSNQPQHF
cdr3_nt: TGTGCCAGCAGTCTGTCGACAGGGGGCTCGAATCAGCCCCAGCATTTT

d_call: -
v_call: TRBV10-3
clone_size: many
j_call: TRBJ1-6
cdr3_aa: CAISGKALGYSPLHF
cdr3_nt: TGTGCCATCAGTGGTAAAGCCTTGGGGTATTCACCCCTCCACTTT

d_call: -
v_call: TRBV7-9
clone_size: -
j_call: TRBJ1-3
cdr3_aa: CASSPRLVGRCTIYF
cdr3_nt: TGTGCCAGCAGCCCCCGTTTGGTGGGGAGATGCACCATATATTTT

d_call: TRBD1
v_call: TRBV10-3
clone_size: -
j_call: TRBJ1-2
cdr3_aa: CAISDRQGHYGYTF
cdr3_nt: TGTGCCATCAGTGACCGACAGGGACACTATGGCTACACCTTC

d_call: -
v_call: TRBV7-2
clone_size: -
j_call: TRBJ1-1
cdr3_aa: CASSFWGGPRAFF
cdr3_nt: TGTGCCAGCAGCTTTTGGGGCGGCCCGCGGGCTTTCTTT

d_call: -
v_call: TRBV7-9
clone_size: few
j_call: TRBJ2-1
cdr3_aa: CASSLGRGIIPPQIYNEQFF
cdr3_nt: TGTGCCAGCAGCTTAGGGAGAGGCATCATCCCCCCCCAGATATACAATGAGCAGTTCTTC

d_call: -
v_call: TRBV7-3
clone_size: -
j_call: TRBJ2-5
cdr3_aa: CASSLIRGETQCF
cdr3_nt: TGTGCCAGCAGCTTAATCCGAGGGGAGACCCAGTGCTTC

d_call: TRBD2
v_call: TRBV12-3/TRBV12-4
clone_size: many
j_call: TRBJ2-1
cdr3_aa: CASSDPGTTSYNEQFF
cdr3_nt: TGTGCCAGCAGCGACCCCGGGACTACCTCCTACAATGAGCAGTTCTTC

d_call: -
v_call: TRBV4-1
clone_size: few
j_call: TRBJ1-4
cdr3_aa: CASSPQGHPEEKLFF
cdr3_nt: TGCGCCAGCAGCCCCCAGGGGCACCCAGAGGAAAAACTGTTTTTT

d_call: -
v_call: TRBV7-2
clone_size: few
j_call: TRBJ2-5
cdr3_aa: CASSTYPGNQEIQYF
cdr3_nt: TGTGCCAGCAGCACTTACCCGGGGAATCAAGAGATCCAGTACTTC

d_call: -
v_call: TRBV5-5
clone_size: -
j_call: TRBJ1-4
cdr3_aa: CASSLGPTWTNEKLFF
cdr3_nt: TGTGCCAGCAGCCTCGGACCTACCTGGACTAATGAAAAACTGTTTTTT

d_call: -
v_call: TRBV4-1
clone_size: many
j_call: TRBJ1-4
cdr3_aa: CASSQVQEKLFF
cdr3_nt: TGCGCCAGCAGCCAAGTACAAGAAAAACTGTTTTTT

d_call: TRBD1
v_call: TRBV20-1
clone_size: -
j_call: TRBJ1-2
cdr3_aa: CSARDRGQVYGYTF
cdr3_nt: TGCAGTGCTAGGGACAGGGGGCAAGTCTATGGCTACACCTTC